This T cell receptor beta chain was profiled in a study of persistence of HIV-infected CD4 T cells. On the study more broadly: Median time on suppressive ART was more than seven years.

Details on this clone: Its antigen is unidentified.

The stimulus was an HIV-1 Gag 15-mer peptide pool, 0.95 to 1 ug/peptide/mL. Sorting of responding CD4+ T cells relied on upregulated CD40 ligand together with CD69. The CDR3 consists of 13 residues. Germline lookup yields CDR1 PRHDT and CDR2 FYEKMQ (reference sequence). Trimming took 1 base from V and 5 from J, leaving 8 bases between them. The immunoSEQ assay was version 4, run in survey mode. Each sample used up to about 1 ug genomic DNA diluted to roughly 10 ng/uL. This table comes from immunoSEQ multiplex PCR, and its TCRdb copy is limited to in-frame clones, with some not included. This table has under 35,000 clones, roughly 71% appearing once.

The chain carries TRBV13 and TRBJ1-1, with D hard to call. The receptor was isolated from an adult man with HIV who was CMV-seropositive. The input for sequencing was CD4+ T cells sorted from PBMCs after roughly 18-hour stimulation, taken from a patient who received antiretroviral therapy. CDR3 amino acids: CASSLARGTEAFF. The CDR3 DNA sequence: TGTGCCAGCAGCTTAGCTCGGGGTACTGAAGCTTTCTTT. The full variable domain, in which reference TRBV13 and TRBJ1-1 provide the parts outside the CDR3, is AAGVIQSPRHLIKEKRETATLKCYPIPRHDTVYWYQQGPGQDPQFLISFYEKMQSDKGSIPDRFSAQQFSDYHSELNMSSLELGDSALYFCASSLARGTEAFFGQGTRLTVV.